A few counts support the clone carrying this TCR beta chain. The source of the sample is a study of cytomegalovirus exposure and HLA in healthy donors. It was with 60 Vbeta and 13 Jbeta primers that the PCR ran. Method: immunoSEQ multiplex PCR; TCRdb's copy keeps in-frame clones and lacks some. Of fewer than 80,000 clones detected, around 80% appear once; the ten largest clones hold around a quarter. Per germline, CDR1 MGHRA and CDR2 YSYEKL. The CDR3 length is 19 residues. Trimming cost V 5 bases and J 9 bases, with 32 bases left between them. The V and J genes are TRBV4-1 and TRBJ2-1; possible D gene TRBD1, 9 bases. The TCR originated in a woman aged 35 to 49 in good health and CMV-seropositive. The sequenced sample consisted of PBMCs. CDR3 sequence reads: CASSSRTGAAAGDGPEQFF. DNA for the CDR3: TGCGCCAGCAGCTCTCGGACAGGGGCAGCAGCGGGGGACGGGCCTGAGCAGTTCTTC.